This TCR beta chain was sequenced during a study of blood T cells in healthy people across ages. For the second PCR, which ran for 7 to 11 cycles, a sample-barcoded 5' primer and a J-beta primer mix were used. TCRdb processed the 5' RACE reads anew with MiXCR; each CDR3 protein has one entry. The sample contains roughly 800,000 distinct CDR3 sequences, roughly 64% of which appear only once. Losses at the gene ends were 7 bases for V and 9 bases for J; bases not matched to a gene: 7. The CDR3 contains 12 residues. Germline assignment: CDR1 SQVTM and CDR2 ANQGSEA. The chain carries TRBV29-1 and TRBJ2-1, with TRBD1 matching over 9 bases. This TCR came from a man aged 25-40 years in good health. Material for sequencing was blood. The chain's CDR3 is CSAPGTGLEQFF. DNA for the CDR3: TGCAGCGCGCCCGGGACAGGGCTTGAGCAGTTCTTC.